The 22 T cell receptor beta chains below were found in one sample sequenced in a study of blood T cell repertoires in COVID-19. Assay: immunoSEQ multiplex PCR; the TCRdb copy retains only in-frame clones and omits some. The data hold about 200,000 clones, with about 85% observed a single time. Material for sequencing was peripheral blood. All receptors derive from a woman in her 50s with COVID-19, enrolled during active disease.

The V gene is TRBV15, the J gene TRBJ2-3; tentatively, D is TRBD2 (6 bases). Trimming cost V 3 bases and J 5 bases, with 12 bases left between them. This CDR3 is 14 amino acids long. In germline, CDR1 is LNHNV, CDR2 YYDKDF (reference sequence). In DNA form, the CDR3 reads TGTGCCACCAGCAGCGCGGGGCCGGGAGATACGCAGTATTTT. Encoded protein: CATSSAGPGDTQYF.

Worth noting for this clone: At one of its ends the junction is not consistent with the germline gene, which may arise from a read error. V usage is TRBV28 and J usage is TRBJ1-1; a weak D match, TRBD1 (5 bases). The germline CDR1 and CDR2 sequences are MDHEN and SYDVKM. The CDR3 runs to 13 residues. The CDR3 sequence is CASSPPPGPLLKF. In nucleotides, the CDR3 is TGTGCCAGCAGTCCGCCCCCAGGGCCTCTCCTAAAATTT.

This clone has a handful of counts. This sequence joins TRBV4-3 and TRBJ1-2, with D perhaps TRBD1 (5 bases). Germline values: CDR1 LGHNA, CDR2 YSLEER. The CDR3 is made up of 16 amino acids. V was trimmed by 4 bases and J by 8 bases, leaving 23 bases between them. CDR3 residues: CASSLSREWTSAGYTF. In DNA, the CDR3 is TGCGCCAGCAGCCTCAGTCGAGAGTGGACATCTGCCGGCTACACCTTC.

This clone was detected only once. The chain joins TRBV12-3 or TRBV12-4 to TRBJ2-1; the D gene is possibly TRBD1 (6 bases). The CDR3 sequence is 11 residues long. The germline V and J ends were trimmed by 3 bases and 9 bases, with 6 bases remaining between them. CDR3 amino acids: CASSFRGEQFF. The CDR3 nucleotides read TGTGCCAGCAGTTTCAGGGGTGAGCAGTTCTTC.

The V gene is TRBV12-3 or TRBV12-4, the J gene TRBJ2-2; D may be TRBD2 (5 bases). The CDR3 has 11 amino acids. Deletions cut 7 bases from V and 6 bases from J, with 6 bases between. CDR3 sequence: CASKRAGELFF. CDR3 nucleotide sequence: TGTGCCAGCAAGAGGGCCGGGGAGCTGTTTTTT.

The genes are TRBV11-3 and TRBJ1-1; D possibly corresponds to TRBD1 (6 bases). Germline V gene sequence: CDR1 SGHNT, CDR2 YENEEA. The V gene lost 0 bases and the J gene lost 5 bases, with 10 bases spanning the gap. The CDR3 runs to 14 residues. DNA of the CDR3: TGTGCCAGCAGCTTAGAGGGGGCGAGAACTGAAGCTTTCTTT. Translated: CASSLEGARTEAFF.

V gene TRBV10-2 combines with J gene TRBJ2-1; 9 bases are a match to TRBD2. The CDR3 consists of 15 residues. Germline V gene sequence: CDR1 WSHSY, CDR2 SAAADI. The ends lost 4 bases at V and 5 bases at J; junction bases unmatched: 6. CDR3 protein: CASSALAGANNEQFF. The CDR3 DNA is TGCGCCAGCAGTGCGTTAGCGGGGGCGAACAATGAGCAGTTCTTC.

The chain combines TRBV30 with TRBJ2-1; 9 bases align to TRBD1. CDR1 is GTSNPN and CDR2 is SVGIG in the germline V gene (reference sequence). The CDR3 spans 14 residues. J was trimmed by 7 bases and V by 2 bases; bases with no gene match: 6. The CDR3 region has the DNA TGTGCCTGGAGTTATGGACAGGGGTTTAATGAGCAGTTCTTC. Its translation: CAWSYGQGFNEQFF. Based on the CDR3 plus reference TRBV30 and TRBJ2-1, the full variable domain is SQTIHQWPATLVQPVGSPLSLECTVEGTSNPNLYWYRQAAGRGLQLLFYSVGIGQISSEVPQNLSASRPQDRQFILSSKKLLLSDSGFYLCAWSYGQGFNEQFFGPGTRLTVL.

This clone was counted a single time. The chain uses TRBV5-1 and TRBJ2-7; 9 nucleotides match TRBD1. The CDR3 consists of 14 residues. The trim removed 0 bases at V and 5 bases at J, leaving 3 bases unmatched. Per the germline V gene, CDR1 is SGHRS and CDR2 is YFSETQ. The DNA for the CDR3 is TGCGCCAGCAGCTTGGGACAGGGGGTAAACGAGCAGTACTTC. Protein sequence: CASSLGQGVNEQYF.

The chain has TRBV11-2 and TRBJ2-5, with 7 bases matching TRBD2. The V gene's germline CDR1 is SGHAT and CDR2 FQNNGV. The CDR3 is made up of 15 amino acids. V shed 4 bases and J 5 bases; nucleotides not matched to a gene: 10. CDR3 protein: CASSSLWDGRETQYF. For the CDR3, the DNA is TGTGCCAGCAGCTCCCTCTGGGACGGGAGGGAGACCCAGTACTTC. Combining the CDR3 with reference TRBV11-2 and TRBJ2-5 gives the whole variable domain EAGVAQSPRYKIIEKRQSVAFWCNPISGHATLYWYQQILGQGPKLLIQFQNNGVVDDSQLPKDRFSAERLKGVDSTLKIQPAKLEDSAVYLCASSSLWDGRETQYFGPGTRLLVL.

J is TRBJ1-3 and V is TRBV30, with a weak D call TRBD1 (5 bases). CDR1 GTSNPN and CDR2 SVGIG come from the germline V gene (reference sequence). Trimming took off 2 bases at V and 4 bases at J, with 9 bases between the two ends. The CDR3 loop spans 13 amino acids. CDR3 DNA: TGTGCCTGGAGTCAGGGTCGAGGAAACACCATATATTTT. It encodes CAWSQGRGNTIYF. The variable domain in full, with the rest retrieved from reference TRBV30 and TRBJ1-3, is SQTIHQWPATLVQPVGSPLSLECTVEGTSNPNLYWYRQAAGRGLQLLFYSVGIGQISSEVPQNLSASRPQDRQFILSSKKLLLSDSGFYLCAWSQGRGNTIYFGEGSWLTVV.

This chain connects TRBV28 to TRBJ2-7, with 10 bases fitting TRBD1. The V segment lost 6 bases and the J segment 0 bases; nucleotides outside the gene matches: 8. The CDR3 totals 16 residues. Germline loops: CDR1 MDHEN, CDR2 SYDVKM. For the CDR3, the DNA is TGTGCCAGCAGGGATTCGGGACAGGGGAGCTCCTACGAGCAGTACTTC. The encoded protein is CASRDSGQGSSYEQYF.

The chain carries TRBV7-6 and TRBJ2-5; D is ambiguous. The CDR3 consists of 12 residues. Trimming shortened V by 1 base and J by 4 bases, and 4 bases separated the two germline ends. Germline CDR1 is SGHVS and CDR2 is FNYEAQ. The CDR3 spells CASSLGPETQYF. The CDR3 nucleotides read TGTGCCAGCAGCTTAGGGCCAGAGACCCAGTACTTC. Full variable domain (rest looked up from reference TRBV7-6 and TRBJ2-5): GAGVSQSPRYKVTKRGQDVALRCDPISGHVSLYWYRQALGQGPEFLTYFNYEAQQDKSGLPNDRFSAERPEGSISTLTIQRTEQRDSAMYRCASSLGPETQYFGPGTRLLVL.

J is TRBJ2-3 and V is TRBV7-9, with a possible D match to TRBD2 (5 bases). The CDR3 is 12 amino acids. Germline V CDR1 and CDR2: SEHNR, FQNEAQ (reference sequence). V gave up 8 bases and J gave up 1 base, with 7 bases separating them. The CDR3 is CASLGGTDTQYF. The CDR3 DNA reads TGTGCCAGCCTCGGGGGCACAGATACGCAGTATTTT.

J is TRBJ2-6 and V is TRBV24-1; 8 nucleotides agree with TRBD1. Germline CDR1 KGHDR, CDR2 SFDVKD. V shed 3 bases, J shed 7 bases, and the junction held 4 bases outside the gene matches. The CDR3 is made up of 15 amino acids. CDR3 nucleotides: TGTGCCACCAGTGATCCCGGACAGGGAGCCAACGTCCTGACTTTC. Protein product: CATSDPGQGANVLTF.

V gene TRBV27 combines with J gene TRBJ2-6, with TRBD1 matching over 9 bases. V shed 5 bases, J shed 2 bases, and the junction held 10 bases outside the gene matches. The CDR3 has 18 amino acids. Per the germline V gene, CDR1 is MNHEY and CDR2 is SMNVEV (reference sequence). The CDR3 spells CASSPQPTGGTGANVLTF. Written as DNA, the CDR3 is TGTGCCAGCAGTCCCCAACCGACAGGGGGTACTGGGGCCAACGTCCTGACTTTC.

The chain combines TRBV3-1 (or the pseudogene TRBV3-2) with TRBJ2-3; 8 nucleotides match TRBD1. Germline loops: CDR1 LGHDT, CDR2 YNNKEL (reference sequence). The CDR3 totals 15 residues. The J segment lost 2 bases and the V segment lost 4 bases, leaving 5 bases of the junction unmatched. CDR3 sequence reads: CASSPTGVSTDTQYF. The CDR3 DNA reads TGTGCCAGCAGCCCGACAGGGGTATCCACAGATACGCAGTATTTT.

This clone was detected a few times. Other DNA sequences in this sample translate to the same CDR3. The V call is TRBV11-2, the J call TRBJ2-5, with 13 bases aligning to TRBD2. V was pared by 5 bases and J by 5 bases, with 8 bases of the junction left unmatched. The CDR3 spans 16 residues. Looked up from germline, CDR1 is SGHAT and CDR2 is FQNNGV. This CDR3 reads CASSLQLAGGKETQYF. The DNA for the CDR3 is TGTGCCAGCAGCCTGCAACTAGCGGGGGGGAAGGAGACCCAGTACTTC.

This chain joins TRBV24-1 and TRBJ1-2; 7 nucleotides line up with TRBD1. The CDR3 is 15 residues long. CDR1 KGHDR and CDR2 SFDVKD come from the germline V gene. V lost 1 base to trimming and J lost 9 bases; unmatched junction nucleotides: 10. CDR3 coding DNA: TGTGCCACCAGTGATTTTAGCAGGGGGGAAGCGAGCTACACCTTC. Its protein product is CATSDFSRGEASYTF.

The chain couples TRBV27 to TRBJ1-1; 7 bases are a match to TRBD1. V lost 2 bases, J lost 6 bases, and 3 bases stayed unmatched. Germline CDR1 is MNHEY and CDR2 is SMNVEV (reference sequence). This CDR3 comprises 13 residues. CDR3 nucleotide sequence: TGTGCCAGCAGTTTAAGGCAGGGGGCTGAAGCTTTCTTT. Its protein product is CASSLRQGAEAFF.

The V and J genes are TRBV23-1 and TRBJ2-3; 8 bases match TRBD2. TRBV23-1 qualifies as an ORF whose function is uncertain. Trimming cost V 0 bases and J 5 bases; bases outside gene matches: 10. This CDR3 is 17 amino acids long. Written as DNA, the CDR3 is TGCGCCAGCAGTCAATCGATTAACGGGGGGGCCAGAGATACGCAGTATTTT. Translated, it gives CASSQSINGGARDTQYF.

The chain carries TRBV4-1 and TRBJ1-1, with 7 bases lining up with TRBD1. Looked up from germline, CDR1 is MGHRA and CDR2 is YSYEKL. After removal of 0 bases from V and 1 base from J, the junction contained 5 bases not matched to a gene. The CDR3 consists of 16 residues. The CDR3 protein is CASSQDHGTANTEAFF. CDR3 coding DNA: TGCGCCAGCAGCCAAGATCATGGGACAGCGAACACTGAAGCTTTCTTT.